This T cell receptor (beta chain) emerged from a study of blood T cell repertoires in COVID-19. Looking at the study overall: Specimens from acute and convalescent COVID-19 originated in the United States, Italy and Spain.

In the study's own analysis: Estimates of nucleated cell counts were drawn from the amplification of reference gene primers. The assay was immunoSEQ multiplex PCR, and TCRdb's table has in-frame clones only and misses some. From that table come the V and J calls and clone size; the DNA was used to work out D and trimming. Of about 210,000 clones in the sample, less than 85% were seen once. V was cut by 0 bases and J by 8 bases, with 16 bases left in between. Germline V gene data show CDR1 as SGDLS and CDR2 as YYNGEE. The CDR3 contains 15 residues. The TCR sequence derives from a woman aged 70 to 79 with acute or convalescent COVID-19. The sample was peripheral blood. The V and J genes are TRBV9 and TRBJ2-3, with D perhaps TRBD1 (6 bases). The CDR3 protein is CASSVAAWGQGTQYF. DNA of the CDR3: TGTGCCAGCAGCGTAGCTGCTTGGGGGCAAGGTACGCAGTATTTT. The full variable domain, with the rest looked up from reference TRBV9 and TRBJ2-3, is DSGVTQTPKHLITATGQRVTLRCSPRSGDLSVYWYQQSLDQGLQFLIQYYNGEERAKGNILERFSAQQFPDLHSELNLSSLELGDSALYFCASSVAAWGQGTQYFGPGTRLTVL.